This TCR beta chain was profiled in a study of blood T cell repertoires in COVID-19. Clones were sequenced by immunoSEQ multiplex PCR, and TCRdb holds only the in-frame ones, with some missing. The sample lists more than 100,000 clones, over 80% occurring once. This CDR3 spans 10 amino acids. The ends were cut back, 7 bases at V and 7 bases at J, with 10 bases in the middle. Germline CDR1 is DFQATT and CDR2 is SNEGSKA (reference sequence). The chain employs TRBV20-1 and TRBJ1-1; D is undetermined. This sequence was found in a woman aged 25 to 39 who had recovered from COVID-19. Sequencing was done on a sample of PBMCs or T cells enriched from blood (not recorded which). CDR3 amino acids: CSVLRGEAFF. The CDR3 DNA reads TGCAGTGTCCTACGGGGTGAAGCTTTCTTT.